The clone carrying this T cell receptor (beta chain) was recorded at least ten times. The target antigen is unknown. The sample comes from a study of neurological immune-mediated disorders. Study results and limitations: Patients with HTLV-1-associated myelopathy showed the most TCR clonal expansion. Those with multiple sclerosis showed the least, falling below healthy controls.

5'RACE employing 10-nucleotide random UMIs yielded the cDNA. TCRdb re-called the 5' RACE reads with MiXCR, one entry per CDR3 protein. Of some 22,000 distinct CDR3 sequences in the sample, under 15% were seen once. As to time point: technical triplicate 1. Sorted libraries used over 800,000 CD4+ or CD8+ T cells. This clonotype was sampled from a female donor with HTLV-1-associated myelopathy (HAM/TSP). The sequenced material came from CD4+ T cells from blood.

This chain's CDR3 is CASSLRPNSEQFF. The CDR3 DNA reads as TGTGCCAGCTCCCTTCGGCCGAATAGCGAGCAGTTCTTC. The chain links TRBV12-3 or TRBV12-4 to TRBJ2-1; D remains unclear. CDR3 size: 13 residues. Trimming left V 8 bases short and J 10 bases short, with 18 bases between.